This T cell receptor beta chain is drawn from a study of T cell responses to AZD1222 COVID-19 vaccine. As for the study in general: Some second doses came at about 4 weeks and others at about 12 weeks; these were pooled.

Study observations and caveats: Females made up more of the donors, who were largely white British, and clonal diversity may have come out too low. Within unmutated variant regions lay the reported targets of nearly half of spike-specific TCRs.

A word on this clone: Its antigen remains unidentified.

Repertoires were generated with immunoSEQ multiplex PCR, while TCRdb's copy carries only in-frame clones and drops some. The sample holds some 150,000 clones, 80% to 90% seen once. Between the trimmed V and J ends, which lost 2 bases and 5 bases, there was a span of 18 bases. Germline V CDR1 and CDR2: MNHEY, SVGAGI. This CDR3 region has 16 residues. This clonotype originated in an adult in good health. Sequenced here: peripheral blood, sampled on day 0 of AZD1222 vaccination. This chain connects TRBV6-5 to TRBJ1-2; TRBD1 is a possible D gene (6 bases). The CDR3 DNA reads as TGTGCCAGCAGTTACCTAGGACAGATCTTTATATATGGCTACACCTTC. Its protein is CASSYLGQIFIYGYTF.